This T cell receptor beta chain was observed in a study of blood T cell repertoires in COVID-19. As for the study in general: COVID-19 samples, acute and convalescent, were from the United States, Italy and Spain. The analysed material was cDNA or gDNA that came from T cells, B-cell-depleted T cells, or PBMCs.

Study processing details: Reference gene primer amplification gave nucleated cell count estimates. The repertoire was sequenced with immunoSEQ multiplex PCR; TCRdb's copy has only in-frame clones and lacks some. The V and J calls and the clone size are those of that table, but D and trimming were determined from the DNA. The sample lists 150,000 to 200,000 clones; about 88% were seen once. This CDR3 has 16 amino acids. The V gene's germline CDR1 is WNHNN and CDR2 SYGVQD (reference sequence). Trimming took off 0 bases at V and 6 bases at J, with 18 bases between the two ends. Sequencing was carried out using peripheral blood. The TCR was taken from an elderly woman in a cohort sampled during active or convalescent COVID-19. The chain uses TRBV10-1 and TRBJ2-7, with D tentatively TRBD2 (7 bases). CDR3 DNA sequence: TGCGCCAGCAGTGAGTCGGCCCCGGGGGGCCGGGGCGAGCAGTACTTC. Protein: CASSESAPGGRGEQYF.